The present T cell receptor (beta chain) was sequenced within a study of blood T cell repertoires in COVID-19. The CDR3 is made up of 12 amino acids. The germline V and J ends were trimmed by 5 bases and 4 bases, with 8 bases remaining between them. Germline-derived CDR1 and CDR2 are WSHSY and SAAADI. The method was immunoSEQ multiplex PCR; TCRdb's version includes in-frame clones alone and lacks a portion of them. The top ten clones hold under 1.2% of a sample with fewer than 500,000 clones, approximately 77% of them seen once. This sequence originates from a human donor with acute or convalescent COVID-19. The donor label of this sample is uncertain. The sequenced sample consisted of peripheral blood. The chain employs TRBV10-2 and TRBJ1-2; tentative D call: TRBD1 (5 bases). The CDR3 sequence is CASSPGLYGYTF. CDR3 coding DNA: TGCGCCAGCAGTCCAGGGCTCTATGGCTACACCTTC.